Listed here are 13 T cell receptor beta chains from one sample, sequenced in a study of blood T cell repertoires in COVID-19. The repertoire was sequenced with immunoSEQ multiplex PCR; TCRdb's copy has only in-frame clones and lacks some. The sample has approximately 300,000 clones, 90% seen once. The specimen was peripheral blood. These receptors were taken from a woman in her 30s with COVID-19, enrolled during active disease.

The chain combines TRBV4-1 with TRBJ2-1; 12 bases agree with TRBD2. This CDR3 has 16 residues. The trim removed 4 bases at V and 7 bases at J, leaving 8 bases unmatched. CDR1 MGHRA and CDR2 YSYEKL come from the germline V gene. CDR3: CASSPSTSGRWNEQFF. Written as DNA, the CDR3 is TGCGCCAGCAGCCCTTCGACTAGCGGGAGATGGAATGAGCAGTTCTTC.

This clone is a singleton in its sample. This chain connects TRBV6-1 to TRBJ2-7; TRBD1 matches 11 bases. In germline, CDR1 is MNHNS, CDR2 SASEGT. With 4 bases clipped from V and 4 bases from J, the junction kept 9 bases outside the gene matches. The CDR3 is made up of 16 amino acids. The CDR3 DNA sequence: TGTGCCAGCAGTGGATCCGGGACAGGGGGTTTGTACGAGCAGTACTTC. Its protein product is CASSGSGTGGLYEQYF.

J is TRBJ2-6 and V is TRBV6-5, with 10 bases matching TRBD2. The junction had 0 bases not matched to a gene; V was cut back by 7 bases and J by 0 bases. This CDR3 comprises 15 residues. Germline loops: CDR1 MNHEY, CDR2 SVGAGI. The CDR3: CASTSGGSGANVLTF. CDR3 bases: TGTGCCAGCACTAGCGGGGGCTCTGGGGCCAACGTCCTGACTTTC.

V gene TRBV10-3 combines with J gene TRBJ2-1, with TRBD1 matching over 9 bases. The germline gives CDR1 ENHRY, CDR2 SYGVKD. V trimming: 6 bases; J trimming: 4 bases; junction bases outside the gene matches: 4. The CDR3 is 14 amino acids. The CDR3 coding sequence is TGTGCCATCAGGGCCGGGACAGGGTACAATGAGCAGTTCTTC. Translating it yields CAIRAGTGYNEQFF.

This chain uses TRBV12-3 or TRBV12-4 with TRBJ1-4; D remains unclear. This CDR3 region has 11 residues. Trimming cost V 6 bases and J 8 bases, with 7 bases left between them. The CDR3 here is CASRTTEKLFF. Written as DNA, the CDR3 is TGTGCCAGCAGAACCACAGAAAAACTGTTTTTT.

The gene calls are TRBV18 and TRBJ1-3; perhaps TRBD1 as D (6 bases). The CDR3 covers 14 residues. Per germline, CDR1 KGHSH and CDR2 LQKENI. Trimming took 6 bases from V and 2 from J, leaving 11 bases between them. CDR3: CASSHRETGNTIYF. The CDR3 DNA follows: TGTGCCAGCTCTCACAGGGAGACTGGAAACACCATATATTTT.

The rearrangement uses TRBV2 and TRBJ2-3; TRBD2 agrees at 11 bases. V trimming: 6 bases; J trimming: 5 bases; junction bases outside the gene matches: 13. The CDR3 sequence is 17 residues long. The germline V gene has CDR1 SNHLY and CDR2 FYNNEI. The CDR3 region is CASSLIAGGPGKDTQYF. The CDR3 DNA reads as TGTGCCAGCAGCCTTATAGCGGGAGGGCCGGGGAAAGATACGCAGTATTTT.

J is TRBJ1-2 and V is TRBV6-5; a weak D match, TRBD1 (5 bases). The V and J ends lost 8 bases and 2 bases respectively, with 18 bases between them. Looked up from germline, CDR1 is MNHEY and CDR2 is SVGAGI. The CDR3 has 15 residues. CDR3 in DNA: TGTGCCAGCGCTCCTCGGGCGCAGGGAAACTATGGCTACACCTTC. This gives the protein CASAPRAQGNYGYTF.

The V and J genes are TRBV11-3 and TRBJ2-3, with 9 bases lining up with TRBD2. This CDR3 spans 17 amino acids. The germline V gene has CDR1 SGHNT and CDR2 YENEEA. Unmatched junction bases numbered 8, after V lost 3 bases and J lost 1 base. The CDR3 reads CASSLGTSREGTDTQYF. CDR3 coding DNA: TGTGCCAGCAGCTTGGGGACTAGCCGAGAGGGCACAGATACGCAGTATTTT.

The chain has TRBV5-5 and TRBJ1-6; no definite D call. The CDR3 is 15 amino acids. V was shortened by 0 bases and J by 1 base, with 5 bases between the two germline ends. Germline loops: CDR1 SGHKS, CDR2 YYEKEE (reference sequence). CDR3 in DNA: TGTGCCAGCAGCTTGGCGGGTTCCTATAATTCACCCCTCCACTTT. Its protein product is CASSLAGSYNSPLHF.

V gene TRBV14 combines with J gene TRBJ2-5, with 7 bases lining up with TRBD2. V lost 2 bases, J lost 5 bases, and 11 bases stayed unmatched. This CDR3 comprises 16 residues. The germline V gene encodes CDR1 SGHDN and CDR2 FVKESK. The CDR3 DNA sequence: TGTGCCAGCAGCCAACTCCCCGGGGGGATATCGGAGACCCAGTACTTC. This encodes CASSQLPGGISETQYF.

The rearrangement joins TRBV11-3 to TRBJ2-3; 7 bases are shared with TRBD1. Germline CDR1 is SGHNT and CDR2 is YENEEA. With 6 bases clipped from V and 6 bases from J, the junction kept 9 bases outside the gene matches. The CDR3 runs to 14 residues. DNA for the CDR3: TGTGCCAGCAGTGATACAGGGGCCGACGATACGCAGTATTTT. It translates to CASSDTGADDTQYF.

This chain links TRBV5-1 with TRBJ1-3, with D hard to call. Germline V gene lookup returns CDR1 SGHRS and CDR2 YFSETQ. The V end lost 3 bases, the J end lost 0 bases, and 16 bases lay between the germline ends. The CDR3 length is 17 residues. CDR3 in amino acids: CASSSRGGTFSGNTIYF. DNA for the CDR3: TGCGCCAGCAGCTCCCGGGGTGGCACCTTCTCTGGAAACACCATATATTTT.